This paragraph reports one T cell receptor (beta chain). Its antigen is undetermined. The read terminates 3 residues ahead of where the CDR3 ends, so the germline J gene completes it. These data originate in a study of Tregs in tolerant kidney transplant recipients. Study-level results: In tolerant patients, donor-specific Tregs outgrew total Tregs, suggesting antigen-driven expansion. Activated donor B cell expansion appeared to reveal the most relevant donor-specific TCRbeta repertoire.

Clones were read by immunoSEQ multiplex PCR, and TCRdb kept only the in-frame ones, dropping some. The sample has 23,000 or so clones; the top ten hold roughly 3.7%. Germline CDR1 reads SGHRS; CDR2 reads YFSETQ. Trimming at V came to 4 bases and at J to 3 bases, leaving 3 bases not matched to a gene. CDR3 size: 15 residues. Recipients received nonmyeloablative bone marrow transplants from related graft donors, with transient mixed chimerism. Thawed PBMCs were FACS-sorted into unstimulated CD4+CD25+CD127- regulatory T cells, CD4+CD25- non-regulatory cells, CD4 and CD8 cells. The sequencing here drew on CD4+ T cells from blood (PBMCs), taken 6 months after the transplant. The chain employs TRBV5-1 and TRBJ2-7; 14 bases line up with TRBD2. This clonotype originated in a human patient who received a combined kidney and bone marrow transplant. The graft donor may have contributed some T cells. CDR3 region: CASSQGLAGVYEQYF. The sequenced CDR3 bases are TGCGCCAGCAGCCAGGGACTAGCGGGGGTCTACGAG.